This entry is about one TCR beta chain. Residents of under 25 US areas, aged roughly 18 to 89 years, made up the participants. This entry comes from a study of blood T cell repertoires in COVID-19. Study information: From T cells, B-cell-depleted T cells, or PBMCs came the material, which was cDNA or gDNA.

Using immunoSEQ multiplex PCR, the repertoire was profiled, and TCRdb retains in-frame clones only, with some absent. The sample includes under 150,000 clones, around four fifths of them seen just once. In germline, CDR1 is SGHNT, CDR2 YYREEE (reference sequence). There are 16 residues in the CDR3. V lost 5 bases, J lost 3 bases, and 18 bases lay in between. Sequencing was done on a sample of PBMCs or T cells enriched from blood (not recorded which). The sequence derives from a woman in her thirties or forties who had recovered from COVID-19. This chain uses TRBV5-4 with TRBJ1-3, with D possibly matching TRBD1 (5 bases). CDR3 amino acids: CASSLPQEKGGNTIYF. CDR3 DNA sequence: TGTGCCAGCAGTTTACCACAGGAGAAAGGTGGAAACACCATATATTTT.